The 2 T cell receptor beta chains given below trace back to one sample, sequenced in a study of shared T cell receptors in the human thymus. Produced via immunoSEQ multiplex PCR; TCRdb's table is partial and in-frame only. This table has just under 550,000 clones, roughly 74% appearing once. This sample was also put to use in a study of human thymus T cells.

The specimen was thymocytes. Every receptor here comes from a boy less than two years old with a congenital heart defect.

V is TRBV7-9 and J is TRBJ1-2; 10 bases line up with TRBD1. The CDR3 is made up of 13 amino acids. V shed 8 bases and J 7 bases; nucleotides not matched to a gene: 7. Germline CDR1 SEHNR, CDR2 FQNEAQ (reference sequence). The CDR3 nucleotides read TGTGCCAGCGGCGACAGGGGGCGGGTTGGCTACACCTTC. It specifies CASGDRGRVGYTF.

The chain carries TRBV27 and TRBJ2-2, with D perhaps TRBD2 (5 bases). V was pared by 1 base and J by 2 bases, with 11 bases between. There are 16 residues in the CDR3. Looked up from germline, CDR1 is MNHEY and CDR2 is SMNVEV (reference sequence). CDR3 loop: CASSLCIGKNTGELFF. CDR3 DNA: TGTGCCAGCAGTTTATGTATCGGGAAAAACACCGGGGAGCTGTTTTTT.